This TCR beta chain originates from a study of blood T cell repertoires in COVID-19. CDR1 is SGHRS, CDR2 YFSETQ, per germline. CDR3 length equals 16 residues. Trimming removed 3 bases at V and 0 bases at J, with 12 bases between. Original handling: Estimates of nucleated cell counts were drawn from the amplification of reference gene primers. Sequenced by immunoSEQ multiplex PCR; TCRdb stores in-frame clones only, minus some. V and J calls and clone size come straight from that table; D and trimming were deduced from the DNA. Of 140,000 to 150,000 clones listed, roughly 78% are singletons. This clone has only a few counts. Enrollees, about 18 to 89 years old, lived in approximately 24 US areas. Participants reported their clinical history, and cohort assignment relied on those reports. Recovered status in Cohort 3 required two negative PCRs, clearance, or symptom resolution.

The sequence came from a woman in her fifties or sixties who had recovered from COVID-19. The chain recombines TRBV5-1 with TRBJ2-2; D unclear. The sample comprised PBMCs or T cells enriched from blood (not recorded which). The CDR3 region is CASSSSGSANTGELFF. The CDR3 DNA follows: TGCGCCAGCAGCTCTTCCGGGTCCGCGAACACCGGGGAGCTGTTTTTT.